This TCR beta chain was recovered during a study of molecular identifiers for immune sequencing clone quantification. Study details: RNA, taken in replicates from about 21,000 or 97,000 naive CD8 cells, was split five ways, with four sequenced.

This clonotype was found many times. Germline CDR1 SEHNR, CDR2 FQNEAQ (reference sequence). CDR3 length equals 13 residues. The V gene lost 0 bases and the J gene lost 6 bases, with 9 bases spanning the gap. MiXCR was run by TCRdb on the PCR reads, yielding one entry per CDR3 protein. The sample records more than 60,000 distinct CDR3 sequences, around a sixth being singletons. The sequenced sample was naive CD8+ T cells from blood, with Jurkat cell RNA spiked in. Subset of the sample: FACS-sorted CD8+CD4-CCR7+CD45RA+ naive T cells. The chain uses TRBV7-9 and TRBJ2-7; D gene unclear. This sequence was found in a human donor in good health. Some libraries in this study had Jurkat cell RNA spiked in. For the CDR3, the DNA is TGTGCCAGCAGCTTAGCGGTGGTCACCGAGCAGTACTTC. Protein product: CASSLAVVTEQYF.